This T cell receptor beta chain is from a study of cytomegalovirus exposure and HLA in healthy donors. Germline loops: CDR1 LNHDA, CDR2 SQIVND (reference sequence). The V end was cut by 3 bases, the J end by 5 bases, with 10 bases between. The CDR3 is 13 residues long. The PCR was carried out with 60 Vbeta primers and 13 Jbeta primers. The data were produced by immunoSEQ multiplex PCR, yet TCRdb's version contains in-frame clones alone and is incomplete. The sample carries over 130,000 clones, around 79% recorded once. This chain uses TRBV19 with TRBJ1-2; D is perhaps TRBD1 (5 bases). Input material: PBMCs. The clonotype was recovered from a human donor in good health. CDR3 DNA: TGTGCCAGTAGTATCCGGACACTTTATGGCTACACCTTC. It encodes CASSIRTLYGYTF.